Reported below is one T cell receptor beta chain. Its antigen specificity is not known. Base qualities are not recorded, but no much larger clone differs from it by a single base. This sample is drawn from a study of CD8+ T cells in alopecia areata (dated by TCRdb to the late 2010s). For context, the study as a whole: The treated patients took part in an open-label pilot trial in which moderate-to-severe alopecia areata was treated with oral tofacitinib at 5 to 10 mg twice daily. The RNA source kit depended on sample type: the PAXgene miRNA kit for fixed scalp, the miRNeasy kit for PBMCs, and the RNeasy kit for mouse skin. To study T cell clonal expansion in alopecia areata, the researchers applied high-throughput TCRbeta sequencing to both the C3H/HeJ mouse model and human patients. In treated patients, disease severity was measured using the SALT score, which gives the percentage of scalp surface area affected. immunoSEQ multiplex PCR using 35 Vbeta forward primers and 13 Jbeta reverse primers was used to amplify TCRbeta CDR3 regions. Scalp clonality was compared among normal scalp (n=4), patchy alopecia areata scalp (n=8), and alopecia totalis/universalis scalp (n=8). Patients stayed on tofacitinib for 6 to 18 months and then had 6 months of follow-up off drug so that delayed response and recurrence could be assessed. Biopsies were taken from tofacitinib-treated patients at baseline and at 4 and 24 weeks of treatment, and a later scalp biopsy was taken in several of the tofacitinib-treated patients. Scalp tissue and sorted CD4+ and CD8+ peripheral blood T cells from patchy and totalis/universalis alopecia areata patients and from healthy controls were covered by human TCRbeta sequencing. General findings and caveats noted by the study authors: During tofacitinib treatment, many expanded lesional clones remained in scalp and blood, and this persistence may partly explain relapse after treatment is stopped. Compared with normal scalp, lesional scalp had higher clonality and more expanded CD8+ clones, particularly in alopecia totalis/universalis, a pattern that suggests antigenic drive. Scalp TCR repertoire analysis is complicated because resident alphabeta T cells in normal human skin are also sequenced, whereas mouse skin is dominated by gammadelta T cells. Shared TCR sequences between patients were less evident than in mice, which may be partly attributable to HLA diversity in the patient population. Tofacitinib significantly lowered scalp clonality and the number of expanded CD8+ clones among the top 100 scalp clones. Because the treated cohort was small and had just a single nonresponder, larger studies are needed to establish links between baseline CD8+ expansion and response.

The protocol used for the library was the immunoSEQ multiplex PCR assay. RNA was extracted from all samples and reverse transcribed into cDNA, which served as template for TCR sequencing. First-strand cDNA was synthesized using SuperScript III with a 2:1 mix of oligo-dT and random hexamers. A synthetic immune receptor repertoire was used to measure amplification bias, and any remaining bias was corrected computationally. The study's processing was this. Raw reads were preprocessed to remove errors, and CDR3 was defined according to IMGT conventions as the region from the conserved cysteine to phenylalanine. To get clonality, Shannon entropy was normalized by log2 of the number of productive unique TCRs and the result was subtracted from 1. Whether scalp clones were CD4 or CD8 was inferred by matching scalp TCRbeta sequences against CD4 and CD8 repertoires sorted from blood. The source is immuneACCESS, and TCRdb retained only in-frame sequences with V and J called. Part of the clones is not carried over; for the studies checked, unresolved V genes explain less than half of this, and the remainder is unexplained. From that table come the V and J calls and clone size; the DNA was used to work out D and trimming. The sample yields 150,000 to 250,000 clones; 60% were counted once. The ten largest clones capture over 3% of the sample.

The time point label here, explained by the study, means: around 29 days on oral tofacitinib. Interpreted using the paper, the treatment or condition label stands for: oral pan-JAK inhibitor, 5-10 mg twice daily. Peripheral blood and lesional scalp punch biopsies were obtained from patients with alopecia areata. After PBMCs were isolated by density centrifugation and stained for CD3, CD4 and CD8, a FACSAria was used to sort CD4+ and CD8+ T cells. The CDR3 goes from the cysteine to the phenylalanine over 13 residues. The kept DNA is CDR3 alone, 39 bases in frame from the first base. Deletion took 2 bases off V and 3 bases off J, with a span of 10 bases between the germline ends. Per the germline V gene, SQVTM is the CDR1 and ANQGSEA is the CDR2.

The sequence joins TRBV29-1 to TRBJ1-1; perhaps TRBD1 is the D gene, with 5 bases matching. The sequencing used CD4+ T cells sorted from blood, collected at week 4, from a patient treated with tofacitinib. This clonotype originated in a human donor with alopecia areata. The nucleotide sequence reads as follows: TGCAGCGTTGAATGGATAGGGGACACTGAAGCTTTCTTT. Translated, it gives CSVEWIGDTEAFF. With the portions outside the CDR3 filled from the reference TRBV29-1 and TRBJ1-1 genes, the complete variable region becomes SAVISQKPSRDICQRGTSLTIQCQVDSQVTMMFWYRQQPGQSLTLIATANQGSEATYESGFVIDKFPISRPNLTFSTLTVSNMSPEDSSIYLCSVEWIGDTEAFFGQGTRLTVV.